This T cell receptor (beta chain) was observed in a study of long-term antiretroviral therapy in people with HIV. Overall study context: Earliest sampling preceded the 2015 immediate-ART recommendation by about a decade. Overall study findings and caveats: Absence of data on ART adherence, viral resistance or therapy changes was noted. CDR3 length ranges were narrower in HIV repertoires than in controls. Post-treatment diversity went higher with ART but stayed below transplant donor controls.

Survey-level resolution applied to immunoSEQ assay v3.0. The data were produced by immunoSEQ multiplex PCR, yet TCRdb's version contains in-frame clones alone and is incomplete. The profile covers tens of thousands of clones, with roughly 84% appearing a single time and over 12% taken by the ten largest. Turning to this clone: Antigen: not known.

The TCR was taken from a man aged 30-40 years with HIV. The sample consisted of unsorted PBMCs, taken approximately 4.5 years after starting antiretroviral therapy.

This CDR3 reads CASSFLPPGTDTQYF. The CDR3 DNA reads TGTGCCAGCAGTTTTCTACCCCCAGGAACAGATACGCAGTATTTT. The chain combines TRBV27 with TRBJ2-3; D not certain. Germline CDR1 is MNHEY and CDR2 is SMNVEV (reference sequence). V gave up 3 bases and J gave up 3 bases, with 13 bases separating them. The CDR3 consists of 15 residues.